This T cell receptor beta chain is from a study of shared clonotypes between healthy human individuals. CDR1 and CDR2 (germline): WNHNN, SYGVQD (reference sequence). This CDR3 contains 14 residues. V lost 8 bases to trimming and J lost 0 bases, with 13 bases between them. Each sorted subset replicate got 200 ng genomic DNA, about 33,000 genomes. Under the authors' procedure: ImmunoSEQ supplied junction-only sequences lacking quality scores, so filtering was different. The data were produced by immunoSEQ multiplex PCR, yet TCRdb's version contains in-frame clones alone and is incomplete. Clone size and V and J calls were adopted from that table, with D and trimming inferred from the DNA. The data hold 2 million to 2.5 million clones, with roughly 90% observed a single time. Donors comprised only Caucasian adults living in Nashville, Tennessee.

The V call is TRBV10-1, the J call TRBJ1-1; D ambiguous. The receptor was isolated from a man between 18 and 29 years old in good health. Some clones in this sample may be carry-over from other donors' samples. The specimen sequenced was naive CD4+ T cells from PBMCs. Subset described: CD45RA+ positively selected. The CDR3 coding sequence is TGCGCCAGCGGGGAAGGCCCCATGAACACTGAAGCTTTCTTT. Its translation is CASGEGPMNTEAFF.